This T cell receptor (beta chain) was sequenced for a study of T cell responses to AZD1222 COVID-19 vaccine. The study's findings and limits: Without day 14 samples, only post-peak T cell repertoires were studied. Just five or six AZD1222 recipients were seropositive at baseline.

The trim removed 5 bases at V and 5 bases at J, leaving 12 bases unmatched. This CDR3 contains 16 residues. The V gene's germline CDR1 is LNHDA and CDR2 SQIVND (reference sequence). Using immunoSEQ multiplex PCR, the repertoire was profiled, and TCRdb retains in-frame clones only, with some absent. The sample lists 200,000 or so clones; roughly 90% were seen once. To note about this clone: Its antigen is not identified.

The V and J genes are TRBV19 and TRBJ2-7; 10 bases line up with TRBD1. The sequence derives from an adult in good health. This specimen consisted of peripheral blood, obtained on day 0 of AZD1222 vaccination. CDR3 in DNA: TGTGCCAGTAGTCCAGATGGGACAGGGGCCCTAGACGAGCAGTACTTC. Its translation: CASSPDGTGALDEQYF.